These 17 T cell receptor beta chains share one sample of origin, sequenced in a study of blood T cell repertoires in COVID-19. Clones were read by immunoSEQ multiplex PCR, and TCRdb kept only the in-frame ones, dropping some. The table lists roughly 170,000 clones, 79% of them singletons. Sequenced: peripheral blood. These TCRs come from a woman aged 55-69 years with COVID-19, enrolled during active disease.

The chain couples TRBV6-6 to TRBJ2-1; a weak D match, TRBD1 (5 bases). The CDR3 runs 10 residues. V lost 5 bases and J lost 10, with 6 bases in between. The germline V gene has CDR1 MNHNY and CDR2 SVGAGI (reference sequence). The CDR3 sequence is CASSRTEQFF. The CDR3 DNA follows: TGTGCCAGCAGTCGGACAGAGCAGTTCTTC.

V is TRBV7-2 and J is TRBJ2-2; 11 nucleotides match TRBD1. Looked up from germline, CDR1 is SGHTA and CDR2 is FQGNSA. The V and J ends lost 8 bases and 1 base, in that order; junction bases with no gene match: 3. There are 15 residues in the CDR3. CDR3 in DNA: TGTGCCAGCGGACAGGGGGCCGGGAACACCGGGGAGCTGTTTTTT. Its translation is CASGQGAGNTGELFF.

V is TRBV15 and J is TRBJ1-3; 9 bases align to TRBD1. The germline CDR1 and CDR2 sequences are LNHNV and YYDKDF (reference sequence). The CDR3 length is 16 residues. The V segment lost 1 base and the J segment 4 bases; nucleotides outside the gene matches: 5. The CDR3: CATSRAGQGRGNTIYF. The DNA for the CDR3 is TGTGCCACCAGCAGAGCAGGACAGGGGCGAGGAAACACCATATATTTT.

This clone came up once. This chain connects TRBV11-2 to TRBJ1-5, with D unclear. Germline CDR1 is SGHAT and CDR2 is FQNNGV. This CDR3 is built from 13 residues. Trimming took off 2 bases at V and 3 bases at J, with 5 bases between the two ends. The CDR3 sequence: CASSLSYNQPQHF. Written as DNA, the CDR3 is TGTGCCAGCAGCTTAAGCTACAATCAGCCCCAGCATTTT.

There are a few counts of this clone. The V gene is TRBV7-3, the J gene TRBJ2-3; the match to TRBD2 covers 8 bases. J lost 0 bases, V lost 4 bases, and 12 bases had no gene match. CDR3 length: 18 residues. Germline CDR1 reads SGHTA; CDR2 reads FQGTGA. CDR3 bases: TGTGCCAGCAGCTCCCGCCGAACTAGCGGACCTAGCACAGATACGCAGTATTTT. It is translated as CASSSRRTSGPSTDTQYF.

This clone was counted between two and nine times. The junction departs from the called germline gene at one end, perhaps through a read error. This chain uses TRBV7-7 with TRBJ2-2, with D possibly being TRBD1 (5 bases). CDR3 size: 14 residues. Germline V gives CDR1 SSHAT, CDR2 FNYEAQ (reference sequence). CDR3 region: CASSLGVAEGELFF. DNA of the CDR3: TGTGCTAGCAGCTTAGGGGTAGCCGAGGGGGAGCTGTTTTTT.

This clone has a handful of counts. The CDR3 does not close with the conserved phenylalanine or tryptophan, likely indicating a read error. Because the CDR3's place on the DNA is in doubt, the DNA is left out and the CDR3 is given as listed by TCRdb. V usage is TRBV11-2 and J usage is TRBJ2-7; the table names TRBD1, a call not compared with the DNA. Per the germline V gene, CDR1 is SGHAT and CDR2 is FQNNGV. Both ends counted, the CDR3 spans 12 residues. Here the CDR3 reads CASSLGLGQGVI.

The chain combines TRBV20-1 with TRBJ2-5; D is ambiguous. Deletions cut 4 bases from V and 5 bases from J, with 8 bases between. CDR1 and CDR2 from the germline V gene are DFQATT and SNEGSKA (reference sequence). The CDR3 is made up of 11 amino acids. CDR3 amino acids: CSANSQETQYF. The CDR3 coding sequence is TGCAGTGCTAACAGCCAGGAGACCCAGTACTTC.

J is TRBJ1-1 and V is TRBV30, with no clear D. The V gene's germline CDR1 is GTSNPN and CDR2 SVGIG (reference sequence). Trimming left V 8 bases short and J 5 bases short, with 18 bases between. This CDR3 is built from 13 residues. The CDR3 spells CARGSPGGTEAFF. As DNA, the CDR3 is TGTGCCCGAGGGTCCCCGGGAGGGACTGAAGCTTTCTTT.

This CDR3 reads CASQTRREQYF. The CDR3 DNA follows: TGTGCCAGCCAAACTCGGCGGGAGCAGTACTTC. This chain links TRBV28 with TRBJ2-7, with D unclear. Germline V gene sequence: CDR1 MDHEN, CDR2 SYDVKM. The CDR3 runs 11 residues. V lost 8 bases to trimming and J lost 7 bases, with 12 bases between them. The full variable domain, rest sourced from reference TRBV28 and TRBJ2-7, is DVKVTQSSRYLVKRTGEKVFLECVQDMDHENMFWYRQDPGLGLRLIYFSYDVKMKEKGDIPEGYSVSREKKERFSLILESASTNQTSMYLCASQTRREQYFGPGTRLTVT.

CDR3 coding DNA: TGTGCCAGCACCCGGACTAGCGGGGAGACCGGGGAGCTGTTTTTT. Translating it yields CASTRTSGETGELFF. The chain uses TRBV18 and TRBJ2-2, with 12 nucleotides matching TRBD2. The ends lost 8 bases at V and 5 bases at J; junction bases unmatched: 6. CDR3 length: 15 amino acids. Germline-derived CDR1 and CDR2 are KGHSH and LQKENI. Full variable domain (outside the CDR3, taken from reference TRBV18 and TRBJ2-2): NAGVMQNPRHLVRRRGQEARLRCSPMKGHSHVYWYRQLPEEGLKFMVYLQKENIIDESGMPKERFSAEFPKEGPSILRIQQVVRGDSAAYFCASTRTSGETGELFFGEGSRLTVL.

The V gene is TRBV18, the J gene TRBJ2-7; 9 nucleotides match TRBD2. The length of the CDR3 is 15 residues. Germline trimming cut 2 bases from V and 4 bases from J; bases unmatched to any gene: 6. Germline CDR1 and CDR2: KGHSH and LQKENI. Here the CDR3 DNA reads TGTGCCAGCTCACCAGGCGGGAGGGCCGGATACGAGCAGTACTTC. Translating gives CASSPGGRAGYEQYF.

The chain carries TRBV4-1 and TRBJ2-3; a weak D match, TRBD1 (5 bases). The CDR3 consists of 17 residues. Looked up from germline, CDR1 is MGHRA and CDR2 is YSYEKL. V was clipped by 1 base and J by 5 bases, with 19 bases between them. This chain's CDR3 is CASSQGPIVGARDTQYF. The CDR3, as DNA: TGCGCCAGCAGCCAAGGCCCTATAGTAGGGGCCCGAGATACGCAGTATTTT.

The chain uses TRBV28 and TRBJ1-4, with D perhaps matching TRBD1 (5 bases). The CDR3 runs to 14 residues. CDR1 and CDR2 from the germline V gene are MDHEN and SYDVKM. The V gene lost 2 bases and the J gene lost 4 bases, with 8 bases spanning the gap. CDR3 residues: CASSLNGGNEKLFF. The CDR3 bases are TGTGCCAGCAGTTTAAACGGGGGTAATGAAAAACTGTTTTTT.

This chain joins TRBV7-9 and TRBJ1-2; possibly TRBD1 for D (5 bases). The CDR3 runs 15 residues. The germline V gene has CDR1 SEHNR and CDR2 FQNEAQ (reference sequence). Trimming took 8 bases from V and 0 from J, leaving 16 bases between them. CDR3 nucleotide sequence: TGTGCCAGCTTACCCAGGGCAGGGTCTAACTATGGCTACACCTTC. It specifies CASLPRAGSNYGYTF.

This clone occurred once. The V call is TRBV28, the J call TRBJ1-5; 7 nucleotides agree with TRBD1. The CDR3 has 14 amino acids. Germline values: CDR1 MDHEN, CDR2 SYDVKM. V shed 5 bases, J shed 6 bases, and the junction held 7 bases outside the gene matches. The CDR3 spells CASSPPTGFQPQHF. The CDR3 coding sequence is TGTGCCAGCAGTCCACCGACAGGGTTTCAGCCCCAGCATTTT. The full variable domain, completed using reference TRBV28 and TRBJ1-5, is DVKVTQSSRYLVKRTGEKVFLECVQDMDHENMFWYRQDPGLGLRLIYFSYDVKMKEKGDIPEGYSVSREKKERFSLILESASTNQTSMYLCASSPPTGFQPQHFGDGTRLSIL.

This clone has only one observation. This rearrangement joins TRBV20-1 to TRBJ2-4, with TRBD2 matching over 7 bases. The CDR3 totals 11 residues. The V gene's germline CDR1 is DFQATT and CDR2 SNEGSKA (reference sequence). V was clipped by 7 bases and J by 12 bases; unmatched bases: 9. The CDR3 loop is CSVTPGEGQYF. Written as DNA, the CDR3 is TGCAGTGTCACCCCCGGGGAGGGTCAGTACTTC.